The 14 T cell receptor beta chains below come from one sample, sequenced in a study of blood T cell repertoires in COVID-19. TCRdb's table, derived via immunoSEQ multiplex PCR, lists solely in-frame clones and lacks some. The table shows around 200,000 clones, with 86% occurring only once. The sample consisted of peripheral blood. These receptors came from a woman aged 60-75 years with COVID-19, enrolled during active disease.

The J gene is TRBJ2-2, the V gene TRBV6-2 or TRBV6-3; TRBD2 might be the D (5 bases). This CDR3 has 16 amino acids. Germline V gene sequence: CDR1 MNHEY, CDR2 SVGEGT. Trimming pared 0 bases from V and 2 bases from J, leaving 10 bases between. The CDR3 here is CASSYSSGRNTGELFF. The CDR3 coding sequence is TGTGCCAGCAGTTACTCGAGTGGGAGAAACACCGGGGAGCTGTTTTTT.

This clone was found once. This chain uses TRBV6-5 with TRBJ1-1; 8 positions agree with TRBD1. CDR1 is MNHEY, CDR2 SVGAGI, per germline. This CDR3 has 15 residues. Trimming cost V 6 bases and J 5 bases; bases outside gene matches: 11. In DNA form, the CDR3 reads TGTGCCAGCAGGCGTGACAGGGGTTGGGAGACTGAAGCTTTCTTT. Its translation: CASRRDRGWETEAFF.

The chain couples TRBV4-3 to TRBJ2-7; 9 bases fit TRBD2. Germline loops: CDR1 LGHNA, CDR2 YSLEER. There are 16 residues in the CDR3. Trimming cost V 4 bases and J 6 bases; bases outside gene matches: 13. CDR3 nucleotides: TGCGCCAGCAGCCCTGGGGAGGGGACTAGCCAAGTCGAGCAGTACTTC. This encodes CASSPGEGTSQVEQYF.

The chain uses TRBV10-3 and TRBJ2-3, with TRBD2 matching 15 bases. The CDR3 runs 20 residues. Germline V CDR1 and CDR2: ENHRY, SYGVKD. Losses at the gene ends were 4 bases for V and 5 bases for J; bases not matched to a gene: 16. The CDR3 here is CAISALLGLAGGPGGDTQYF. The CDR3 DNA is TGTGCCATCAGTGCCCTCCTAGGACTAGCGGGAGGGCCGGGGGGAGATACGCAGTATTTT.

J is TRBJ2-1 and V is TRBV18; 12 positions match TRBD2. The CDR3 totals 21 residues. Germline V CDR1 and CDR2: KGHSH, LQKENI. V trimming: 3 bases; J trimming: 3 bases; junction bases outside the gene matches: 18. The chain's CDR3 is CASSPKPETSGSAYFYNEQFF. The DNA of the CDR3 is TGTGCCAGCTCACCGAAACCAGAGACTAGCGGGAGTGCTTACTTCTACAATGAGCAGTTCTTC.

This rearrangement joins TRBV28 to TRBJ2-3, with 8 positions matching TRBD2. The CDR3 spans 16 residues. J was trimmed by 0 bases and V by 2 bases; bases with no gene match: 4. Germline CDR1 is MDHEN and CDR2 is SYDVKM. CDR3 protein: CASSLAGGKSTDTQYF. The CDR3 DNA reads TGTGCCAGCAGTTTAGCGGGAGGAAAAAGCACAGATACGCAGTATTTT.

The chain has TRBV10-2 and TRBJ2-5; the match to TRBD2 covers 11 bases. Trimming took 8 bases from V and 5 from J; bases not matched to a gene: 7. Germline CDR1 and CDR2: WSHSY and SAAADI. This CDR3 comprises 14 residues. CDR3 sequence (DNA): TGCGCCAGCCTTACTAGCGGGAGAGGGGAGACCCAGTACTTC. Translation gives CASLTSGRGETQYF.

V gene TRBV2 combines with J gene TRBJ1-5, with TRBD1 identical over 7 bases. The V gene end was trimmed by 0 bases and the J gene end by 6 bases; junction bases not matched to a gene: 5. CDR1 is SNHLY, CDR2 FYNNEI, per germline. This CDR3 is 15 amino acids long. In DNA form, the CDR3 reads TGTGCCAGCAGTGAAGCAGGGGGCTGGTTTCAGCCCCAGCATTTT. Its protein product is CASSEAGGWFQPQHF.

The chain has TRBV24-1 and TRBJ1-2, with a possible D match to TRBD1 (5 bases). This CDR3 has 16 amino acids. CDR1 and CDR2 (germline): KGHDR, SFDVKD. The V and J ends lost 5 bases and 0 bases respectively, with 15 bases between them. In DNA form, the CDR3 reads TGTGCCACCAGTGGGGAGGGAGGGACCGCTAACTATGGCTACACCTTC. Translation: CATSGEGGTANYGYTF.

The chain employs TRBV9 and TRBJ2-7, with 7 bases matching TRBD2. In germline, CDR1 is SGDLS, CDR2 YYNGEE. This CDR3 contains 17 residues. The J segment lost 6 bases and the V segment lost 3 bases, leaving 18 bases of the junction unmatched. The CDR3 bases are TGTGCCAGCAGCGAGTCGTCTCGGCGGGTAGCGGGCCCCGAGCAGTACTTC. Its protein product is CASSESSRRVAGPEQYF.

The J gene is TRBJ1-6, the V gene TRBV7-2; 10 bases line up with TRBD1. Germline V gene lookup returns CDR1 SGHTA and CDR2 FQGNSA. V lost 5 bases and J lost 6; bases outside the gene matches: 4. This CDR3 has 15 amino acids. As DNA, the CDR3 is TGTGCCAGCAGCAAAAGGACAGGGGGTAATTCACCCCTCCACTTT. Translating it yields CASSKRTGGNSPLHF.

The chain uses TRBV19 and TRBJ1-2; unclear D gene. The germline V and J ends were trimmed by 5 bases and 5 bases, with 18 bases remaining between them. The CDR3 covers 15 residues. Germline CDR1 LNHDA, CDR2 SQIVND (reference sequence). This chain's CDR3 is CASSPNPPGVYGYTF. DNA for the CDR3: TGTGCCAGTAGTCCAAACCCCCCGGGTGTATATGGCTACACCTTC.

The V gene is TRBV7-2, the J gene TRBJ2-1; TRBD2 matches 8 bases. CDR1 and CDR2 (germline): SGHTA, FQGNSA. The CDR3 has 14 residues. The trim removed 5 bases at V and 4 bases at J, leaving 4 bases unmatched. CDR3 loop: CASSPGTSYNEQFF. The CDR3 DNA follows: TGTGCCAGCAGCCCAGGGACTAGTTACAATGAGCAGTTCTTC.

The chain combines TRBV25-1 with TRBJ1-6; a possible D gene is TRBD1 (6 bases). The germline V gene encodes CDR1 MGHDK and CDR2 SYGVNS. The V end was cut by 3 bases, the J end by 10 bases, with 7 bases between. The CDR3 contains 12 residues. CDR3 nucleotides: TGTGCCAGCAGTGACAGGGGATCACCCCTCCACTTT. Protein sequence: CASSDRGSPLHF.